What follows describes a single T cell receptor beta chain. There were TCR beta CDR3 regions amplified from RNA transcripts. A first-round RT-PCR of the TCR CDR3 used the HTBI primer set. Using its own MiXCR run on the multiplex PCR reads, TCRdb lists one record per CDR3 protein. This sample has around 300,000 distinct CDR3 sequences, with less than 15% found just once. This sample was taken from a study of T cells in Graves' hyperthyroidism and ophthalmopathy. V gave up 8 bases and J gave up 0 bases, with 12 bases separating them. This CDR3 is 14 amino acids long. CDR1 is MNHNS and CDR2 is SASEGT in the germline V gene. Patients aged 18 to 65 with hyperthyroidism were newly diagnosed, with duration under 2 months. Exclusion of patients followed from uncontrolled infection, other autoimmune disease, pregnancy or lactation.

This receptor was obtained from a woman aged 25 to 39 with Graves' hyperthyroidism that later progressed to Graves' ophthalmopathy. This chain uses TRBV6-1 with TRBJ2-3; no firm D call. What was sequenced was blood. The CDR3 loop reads CASLLSTSTDTQYF. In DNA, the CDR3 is TGTGCCAGCCTGCTATCAACTAGCACAGATACGCAGTATTTT.